The T cell receptor (beta chain) under discussion was sequenced for a study of blood T cells in healthy people across ages. Whole-study results and caveats: Naive CD4+ cells and diversity were both higher in long-lived donors than in aged donors. When one million T cells were used, diversity estimates were thought to be underestimates.

After removal of 4 bases from V and 0 bases from J, the junction contained 11 bases not matched to a gene. CDR3 size: 17 residues. Germline values: CDR1 SEHNR, CDR2 FQNEAQ (reference sequence). On this clonotype: What it recognizes is unknown.

A J-beta primer mix and a sample-barcoded 5' primer were used in a second PCR of roughly 7 to 12 cycles. TCRdb passed the 5' RACE reads through MiXCR, listing each CDR3 protein once. The table includes around 800,000 distinct CDR3 sequences, more than 40% detected once. Sequences were obtained from blood. This rearrangement joins TRBV7-9 to TRBJ2-7; 8 bases are shared with TRBD1. This receptor was identified in a man aged 55-75 years in good health. The CDR3 nucleotides read TGTGCCAGCAGCTCTCCCCGGGACAGGCTCAGCTCCTACGAGCAGTACTTC. The encoded protein is CASSSPRDRLSSYEQYF.